Sequencing of this T cell receptor (beta chain) was carried out in a study of T cells in Graves' hyperthyroidism and ophthalmopathy. The trim removed 0 bases at V and 7 bases at J, leaving 9 bases unmatched. The length of the CDR3 is 17 residues. CDR1 is SGHRS and CDR2 is YFSETQ in the germline V gene. This clonotype turned up a few times. RNA transcripts gave rise to amplified TCR beta CDR3 regions. Researchers ran a first-round RT-PCR on the TCR CDR3 using the HTBI primer set. A single record per CDR3 protein comes from TCRdb applying MiXCR to the multiplex PCR reads. The repertoire has around 530,000 distinct CDR3 sequences, roughly 17% of them found once; the top ten carry approximately 15%.

The sequenced sample was blood. The clonotype originates from a woman younger than 35 with Graves' ophthalmopathy. V usage is TRBV5-1 and J usage is TRBJ1-6, with 8 bases fitting TRBD1. DNA for the CDR3: TGCGCCAGCAGCTTGGCTTTGTTGACAGGGGAAAATTCACCCCTCCACTTT. Protein: CASSLALLTGENSPLHF. The complete variable domain, with remaining parts taken from reference TRBV5-1 and TRBJ1-6, reads KAGVTQTPRYLIKTRGQQVTLSCSPISGHRSVSWYQQTPGQGLQFLFEYFSETQRNKGNFPGRFSGRQFSNSRSEMNVSTLELGDSALYLCASSLALLTGENSPLHFGNGTRLTVT.